The entry that follows covers one TCR beta chain sequence. Antigen: not known. The sample comes from a study of blood T cells in healthy people across ages. The CDR3 covers 15 residues. V shed 1 base and J 11 bases; nucleotides not matched to a gene: 13. From germline, CDR1 is MNHEY and CDR2 SMNVEV (reference sequence). Through a sample-barcoded 5' primer and a J-beta primer mix, a second PCR was run for about 7 to 12 cycles. MiXCR, applied by TCRdb to the 5' RACE reads, yields one record per CDR3 protein. The data contain over a million distinct CDR3 sequences, roughly 64% of them singletons. Study-level results: The diversity estimates, figures obtained from one million T cells, were considered underestimates. Per million T cells, TCR beta diversity dropped about linearly as age rose. The study could not conclusively compare naive and antigen-experienced cells, given its unsorted PBMCs.

This rearrangement joins TRBV27 to TRBJ2-5; 7 nucleotides line up with TRBD1. The sample consisted of blood. This receptor was obtained from a man younger than 30 in good health. CDR3 DNA: TGTGCCAGCAGTTTATTAGGGGGCGCCTACAATGAGCAGTACTTC. It codes for CASSLLGGAYNEQYF.